A selection of T cell receptor beta chains follows, all from one sample in a study of blood T cell repertoires in COVID-19. Only in-frame clones appear in the TCRdb table, and some are missing; sequencing was by immunoSEQ multiplex PCR. The sample holds 200,000 or so clones, roughly 84% seen once. Material: peripheral blood. The receptor source for this set is a man between 35 and 55 years old with active or convalescent COVID-19. CDR3s include the opening cysteine and the closing phenylalanine or tryptophan. A D gene is named only where the DNA matches it firmly. Clone size is stated in some rows and not others, as once, few, many or a class when expanded.

cdr3_nt cdr3_aa d_call clone_size j_call v_call
TGTGCCAGCAGCCGAGCGAGAGGTAATTCACCCCTCCACTTT CASSRARGNSPLHF . . TRBJ1-6 TRBV7-8
TGTGCCAGCAGATTGGGACAGGGGGGGGGTAGAGCTTTCTTT CASRLGQGGGRAFF TRBD1 once TRBJ1-1 TRBV2
TGTGCCAGCAGCTTGCGTAGCGGACTGAACACTGAAGCTTTCTTT CASSLRSGLNTEAFF . . TRBJ1-1 TRBV5-8
TGTGCCAGCAGTCCTCCAACAGGGGTGTCTGAAGCTTTCTTT CASSPPTGVSEAFF TRBD1 . TRBJ1-1 TRBV28
TGTGCCACCAGCAGAGGGGGCTACACTGAAGCTTTCTTT CATSRGGYTEAFF . . TRBJ1-1 TRBV15
TGTGCCACTTCGGACAGGGGCTATGGCTACACCTTC CATSDRGYGYTF TRBD1 . TRBJ1-2 TRBV24-1
TGTGCCAGCAGTGAACAGGGGCTTGGCGAGCAGTTCTTC CASSEQGLGEQFF . . TRBJ2-1 TRBV6-1
TGTGCCAGCAGCCAAGATAAGAGGGGGGGGTACCAAGAGACCCAGTACTTC CASSQDKRGGYQETQYF . . TRBJ2-5 TRBV3-1/TRBV3-2
TGTGCCAGCAGTGAAGAACTTCGGTCTAGCGGAAACAATGAGCAGTTCTTC CASSEELRSSGNNEQFF TRBD2 . TRBJ2-1 TRBV6-1
TGTGCCACCAGTCAAGCGGGAACCTACAATGAGCAGTTCTTC CATSQAGTYNEQFF TRBD2 . TRBJ2-1 TRBV24-1
TGTGCCAGCTCACCGACTAGCGGTGAGCAGTTCTTC CASSPTSGEQFF TRBD2 . TRBJ2-1 TRBV18
TGTGCCAGCAGCGTGTCCACGGGGGCAACTAATGAAAAACTGTTTTTT CASSVSTGATNEKLFF . once TRBJ1-4 TRBV9
TGTGCCTGGGGACAGGGGAGGGCTTGGGGCAATCAGCCCCAGCATTTT CAWGQGRAWGNQPQHF TRBD1 . TRBJ1-5 TRBV30
TGTGCCAGCAGTGAAGTTCAGGGGTCGGACACCATATATTTT CASSEVQGSDTIYF . . TRBJ1-3 TRBV2
TGTGCCAGCAGGGGGACTAGAATTACCGGGGAGCTGTTTTTT CASRGTRITGELFF TRBD2 . TRBJ2-2 TRBV2
TGTGCCAGCAGTGACCCCGGACAGGGCTACGAGCAGTACTTC CASSDPGQGYEQYF TRBD1 once TRBJ2-7 TRBV6-1
TGTGCCAGCAGTGGGGCCGGGGGGCAAAATCAGCCCCAGCATTTT CASSGAGGQNQPQHF . . TRBJ1-5 TRBV2
TGTGCCAGCAGTATCGGGACAGGGAATTCACCCCTCCACTTT CASSIGTGNSPLHF TRBD1 few TRBJ1-6 TRBV6-2/TRBV6-3